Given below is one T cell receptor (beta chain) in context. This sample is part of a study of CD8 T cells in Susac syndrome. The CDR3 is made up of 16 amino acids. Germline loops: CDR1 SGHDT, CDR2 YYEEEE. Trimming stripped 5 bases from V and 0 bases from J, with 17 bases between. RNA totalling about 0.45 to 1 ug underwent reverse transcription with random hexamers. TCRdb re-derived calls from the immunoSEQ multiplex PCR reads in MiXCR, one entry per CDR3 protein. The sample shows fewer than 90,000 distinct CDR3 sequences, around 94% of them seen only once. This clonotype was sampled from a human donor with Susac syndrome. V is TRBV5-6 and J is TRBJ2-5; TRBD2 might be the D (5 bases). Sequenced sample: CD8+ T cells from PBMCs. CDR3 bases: TGTGCCAGCAGTTATTGGCGGGCAGACAACCAAGAGACCCAGTACTTC. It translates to CASSYWRADNQETQYF. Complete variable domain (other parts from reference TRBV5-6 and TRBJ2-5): DAGVTQSPTHLIKTRGQQVTLRCSPKSGHDTVSWYQQALGQGPQFIFQYYEEEERQRGNFPDRFSGHQFPNYSSELNVNALLLGDSALYLCASSYWRADNQETQYFGPGTRLLVL.